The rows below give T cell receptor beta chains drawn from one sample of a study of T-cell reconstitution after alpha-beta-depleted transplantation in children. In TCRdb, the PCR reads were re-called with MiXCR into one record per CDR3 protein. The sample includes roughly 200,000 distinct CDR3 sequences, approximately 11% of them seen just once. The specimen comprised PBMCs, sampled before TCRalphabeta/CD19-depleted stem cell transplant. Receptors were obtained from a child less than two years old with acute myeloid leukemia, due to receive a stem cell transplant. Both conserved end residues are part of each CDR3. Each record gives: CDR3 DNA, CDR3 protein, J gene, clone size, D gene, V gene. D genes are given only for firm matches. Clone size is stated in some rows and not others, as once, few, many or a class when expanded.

CDR3 DNA: TGTGCCAGCAGCTTAGAACGGAGTAGCGGCAACACAGATACGCAGTATTTT; CDR3 protein: CASSLERSSGNTDTQYF; J gene: TRBJ2-3; clone size: few; D gene: .; V gene: TRBV7-9
CDR3 DNA: TGCGCCAGCAGCCCTAAAGACGCGGGGCCTTACAATGAGCAGTTCTTC; CDR3 protein: CASSPKDAGPYNEQFF; J gene: TRBJ2-1; clone size: many; D gene: .; V gene: TRBV4-1
CDR3 DNA: TGCAGTGCCGGAAGGATAGGGCAAGAGACCCAGTACTTC; CDR3 protein: CSAGRIGQETQYF; J gene: TRBJ2-5; clone size: many; D gene: .; V gene: TRBV20-1
CDR3 DNA: TGTGCCAGCAGCCCAAATAGCGGGGGGAACACAGATACGCAGTATTTT; CDR3 protein: CASSPNSGGNTDTQYF; J gene: TRBJ2-3; clone size: .; D gene: TRBD2; V gene: TRBV7-2
CDR3 DNA: TGTGCCAGCTCAAGAAGCCGTGAGGGAACCAAGAACACTGAAGCTTTCTTT; CDR3 protein: CASSRSREGTKNTEAFF; J gene: TRBJ1-1; clone size: many; D gene: .; V gene: TRBV18
CDR3 DNA: TGCAGTGCTAGAGTACAGCCAAACCGAATCGACGAGCAGTACTTC; CDR3 protein: CSARVQPNRIDEQYF; J gene: TRBJ2-7; clone size: many; D gene: .; V gene: TRBV20-1
CDR3 DNA: TGCAGTGTAAGAGGACTAGCGGGGGGAACAGAGCAGTTCTTC; CDR3 protein: CSVRGLAGGTEQFF; J gene: TRBJ2-1; clone size: many; D gene: TRBD2; V gene: TRBV20-1
CDR3 DNA: TGTGCCAGCAGCCAAACTAGCGGGACCCTTAACTCCTACAATGAGCAGTTCTTC; CDR3 protein: CASSQTSGTLNSYNEQFF; J gene: TRBJ2-1; clone size: few; D gene: TRBD2; V gene: TRBV14
CDR3 DNA: TGCGCCAGCAGATCTCAAGACAGGGAAAACGACGAGCAGTACTTC; CDR3 protein: CASRSQDRENDEQYF; J gene: TRBJ2-7; clone size: .; D gene: TRBD1; V gene: TRBV5-1
CDR3 DNA: TGTGCCAGCAGTCTTATACGGGGTGGCAATCAGCCCCACCATTTT; CDR3 protein: CASSLIRGGNQPHHF; J gene: TRBJ1-5; clone size: .; D gene: .; V gene: TRBV6-2/TRBV6-3
CDR3 DNA: TGTGCCAGCAGTAGGACCCAGAAAGGCACCGGGGAGCTGTTTTTT; CDR3 protein: CASSRTQKGTGELFF; J gene: TRBJ2-2; clone size: many; D gene: .; V gene: TRBV2